A selection of T cell receptor beta chains follows, all from one sample in a study of blood T cell repertoires in COVID-19. Generated by immunoSEQ multiplex PCR, the TCRdb table keeps only in-frame clones and is missing some. The sample has 250,000 to 350,000 clones, over 75% seen once. The sequenced sample consisted of peripheral blood. Every receptor here comes from a woman aged 60-70 years with acute or convalescent COVID-19. Both conserved end residues are part of each CDR3. A D gene is named only where the DNA matches it firmly. A clone size is listed for some rows: how often the clone was seen (once, few, many), or a class if it is expanded.

j_call clone_size v_call d_call cdr3_nt cdr3_aa
TRBJ2-7 - TRBV28 - TGTGCCAGCAGCCTCGACAGCTACGAGCAGTACTTC CASSLDSYEQYF
TRBJ1-2 - TRBV28 - TGTGCCAGCAGTTTTGCCCTACAGGGAGCCTATGGCTACACCTTC CASSFALQGAYGYTF
TRBJ2-1 - TRBV7-3 - TGTGCCAGCAGCCGCAGGGTGGATGAGCAGTTCTTC CASSRRVDEQFF
TRBJ1-1 - TRBV7-9 - TGTGCCAGCAGCTTATCCAAAAACACTGAAGCTTTCTTT CASSLSKNTEAFF
TRBJ2-7 - TRBV3-1/TRBV3-2 - TGTGCCAGCAGCCAAGAGTGGGGACTCAGCTCCTACGAGCAGTACTTC CASSQEWGLSSYEQYF
TRBJ1-5 - TRBV24-1 - TGTGCCACCAGTGGGGGGCGCGGGCCCCAGCATTTT CATSGGRGPQHF
TRBJ2-1 - TRBV28 TRBD1 TGTGCCAGCAGTTCCCCCCTGGACAGGAGCTCCTACAATGAGCAGTTCTTC CASSSPLDRSSYNEQFF
TRBJ1-2 - TRBV9 TRBD1 TGTGCCAGCAGCTCGGACAGGGACTATGGCTACACCTTC CASSSDRDYGYTF
TRBJ1-2 - TRBV3-1/TRBV3-2 - TGTGCCAGCAGCCAAGAAGTGGCCGGCTACACCTTC CASSQEVAGYTF
TRBJ1-5 - TRBV6-5 TRBD1 TGTGCCAGCATTAGGACAGGGGGCAATCAGCCCCAGCATTTT CASIRTGGNQPQHF
TRBJ1-4 - TRBV4-1 - TGCGCCAGCAGCCCATCTGGTAGGGGTTATGAAAAACTGTTTTTT CASSPSGRGYEKLFF
TRBJ2-7 few TRBV5-4 TRBD1 TGTGCCAGCAGCTCGGGTGGGACAGTGCCCTACGAGCAGTACTTC CASSSGGTVPYEQYF
TRBJ2-7 few TRBV18 TRBD1 TGTGCCAGCTCACCGAGGACAGGGGCCTACGAGCAGTACTTC CASSPRTGAYEQYF
TRBJ2-5 - TRBV1 - TGCACCAGCAGCCAGGCCTCGGGACTAGCGGGGCCCCAGGGAGAGACCCAGTACTTC CTSSQASGLAGPQGETQYF
TRBJ2-3 once TRBV5-3 TRBD2 TGTGCCAGAAGCTTGGAGAAGCGGGGGGGTAGCATAGATACGCAGTATTTT CARSLEKRGGSIDTQYF
TRBJ2-7 - TRBV27 TRBD1 TGTGCCAGCAGTTATACTCAGGGGGCTGGCGAGCAGTACTTC CASSYTQGAGEQYF
TRBJ1-6 - TRBV14 - TGTGCCAGCAGCCAAACAGGGCCGAGTTCACCCCTCCACTTT CASSQTGPSSPLHF
TRBJ2-7 - TRBV28 - TGTGCCAGCAAGGAGGGGGCTTACGAGCAGTACTTC CASKEGAYEQYF
TRBJ1-1 - TRBV29-1 - TGCAGCCTCTTCCGAGGAGCCGGTGTGGAAGCTTTCTTT CSLFRGAGVEAFF
TRBJ1-2 - TRBV6-2/TRBV6-3 TRBD1 TGTGCCAGCAGTCTGAGACAGGGCTATGGCTACACCTTC CASSLRQGYGYTF
TRBJ1-2 - TRBV5-1 - TGCGCCAGCAGCTTGGAATTTGGACAGTATGGCTACACCTTC CASSLEFGQYGYTF
TRBJ2-3 - TRBV15 TRBD2 TGTGCCACCAGCAGAGATGCGAGAGCGGGGGGAACCACAGATACGCAGTATTTT CATSRDARAGGTTDTQYF
TRBJ2-2 - TRBV7-8 TRBD2 TGTGCCAGCAGCTTAGTAGGGGCGGGAGAGACCGGGGAGCTGTTTTTT CASSLVGAGETGELFF
TRBJ2-3 - TRBV6-2/TRBV6-3 - TGTGCCAGCAGTTACGGCCCTAGCCCATTAAGGGATACGCAGTATTTT CASSYGPSPLRDTQYF
TRBJ1-1 - TRBV6-1 - TGTGCCAGCAGTGATCAGGTGAGGGCGGAAGCTTTCTTT CASSDQVRAEAFF
TRBJ1-2 - TRBV28 - TGTGCCAGCAGTTCTTTGGCATTCCGCAACTATGGCTACACCTTC CASSSLAFRNYGYTF
TRBJ2-5 few TRBV10-3 - TGTGCCACCGAGGGGGTAGGGGAGACCCAGTACTTC CATEGVGETQYF
TRBJ1-1 - TRBV2 TRBD1 TGTGCCAGCAGTGAATATAAGGGGGCCCCAACCACTGAAGCTTTCTTT CASSEYKGAPTTEAFF
TRBJ1-2 - TRBV2 - TGTGCCAGCAGTGAGACACCCTATGGCTACACCTTC CASSETPYGYTF
TRBJ1-1 - TRBV5-1 - TGCGCCAGCAGCTTTAACACAGGGAAGAACACTGAAGCTTTCTTT CASSFNTGKNTEAFF
TRBJ1-6 - TRBV27 TRBD1 TGTGCCAGCAGTTCGCCGGGACAGGGGCTGCGTAATTCACCCCTCCACTTT CASSSPGQGLRNSPLHF
TRBJ1-6 - TRBV27 - TGTGCCAGCAGTTTGGGTGCGGGCGGGCTCGATTCACCCCTCCACTTT CASSLGAGGLDSPLHF
TRBJ1-2 - TRBV27 TRBD1 TGTGCCAGCAGACGGACAGGGGGCCCCAACTATGGCTACACCTTC CASRRTGGPNYGYTF
TRBJ2-2 - TRBV4-1 TRBD2 TGCGCCAGCAGCTTCCGGGGGGACTCCCCGGCCGGGGAGCTGTTTTTT CASSFRGDSPAGELFF
TRBJ1-4 - TRBV23-1 TRBD1 TGCGCCAGCAGTCCCAGGGGGCCCGATGAAAAACTGTTTTTT CASSPRGPDEKLFF
TRBJ2-1 - TRBV19 - TGTGCCAGTAGGAATGTAGCGAGCGGTTCGAACAATGAGCAGTTCTTC CASRNVASGSNNEQFF
TRBJ1-2 - TRBV6-6 - TGTGCCAGCAGTTACGACGGTCGAGGCTATGGCTACACCTTC CASSYDGRGYGYTF